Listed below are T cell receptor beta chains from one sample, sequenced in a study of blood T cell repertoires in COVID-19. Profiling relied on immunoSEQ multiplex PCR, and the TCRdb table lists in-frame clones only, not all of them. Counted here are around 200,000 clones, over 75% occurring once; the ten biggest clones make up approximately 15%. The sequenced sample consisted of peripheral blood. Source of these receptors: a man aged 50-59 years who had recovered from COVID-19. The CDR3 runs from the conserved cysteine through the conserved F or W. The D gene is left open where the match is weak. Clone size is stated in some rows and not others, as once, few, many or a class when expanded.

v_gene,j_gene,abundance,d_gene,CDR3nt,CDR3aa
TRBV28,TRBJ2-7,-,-,TGTGCCAGCAGCCTACCGACAGGCTCATCCTACGAGCAGTACTTC,CASSLPTGSSYEQYF
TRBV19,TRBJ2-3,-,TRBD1,TGTGCCAGTAGTCCCAAATGGGATACAGGGGCCTCAGATACGCAGTATTTT,CASSPKWDTGASDTQYF
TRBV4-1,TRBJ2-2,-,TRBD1,TGCGCCAGCAGCCAAGATCCCCTCGGGACAGGGATCTCCGGGGAGCTGTTTTTT,CASSQDPLGTGISGELFF
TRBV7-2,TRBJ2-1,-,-,TGTGCCAGCAGCTCCCCCGGCGGTAGCTCCTACAATGAGCAGTTCTTC,CASSSPGGSSYNEQFF
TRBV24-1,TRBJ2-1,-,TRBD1,TGTGCCACCAGTGATTGGCCGGGGACAGGGGTAGGAGAGCAGTTCTTC,CATSDWPGTGVGEQFF
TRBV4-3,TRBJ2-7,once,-,TGCGCCAGCAGCCAAGTCATGGTAGGGGACGAGCAGTACTTC,CASSQVMVGDEQYF
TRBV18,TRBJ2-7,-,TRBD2,TGTGCCAGCTCACCACCCGGCTCGTCGGCGAGCGGGAGCTTGGTCGACGAGCAGTACTTC,CASSPPGSSASGSLVDEQYF
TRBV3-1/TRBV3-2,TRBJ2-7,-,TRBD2,TGTGCCAGCAGTGGACTAGCTGCTCAAGGAGAGCAGTACTTC,CASSGLAAQGEQYF
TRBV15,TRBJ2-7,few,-,TGTGCCACCAGCAGAGACAGGCGGGGCGAGCAGTACTTC,CATSRDRRGEQYF
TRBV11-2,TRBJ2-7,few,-,TGTGCCAGCAGCTCCGGGGGAAACTCCTACGAGCAGTACTTC,CASSSGGNSYEQYF
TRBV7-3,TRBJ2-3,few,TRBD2,TGTGCCAGCAGCTCCATAGCGGGAGACACGGGTACGCAGTATTTT,CASSSIAGDTGTQYF
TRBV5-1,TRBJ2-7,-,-,TGCGCCAGCAGCTTGGAGAGTACCTCCTACGAGCAGTACTTC,CASSLESTSYEQYF
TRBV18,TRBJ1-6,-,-,TGTGCCAGCTCATCAGGGGTTAATTCACCCCTCCACTTT,CASSSGVNSPLHF
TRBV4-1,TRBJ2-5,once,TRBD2,TGCGCCAGCAGTTCGACTAGCGGGGAAGAGACCCAGTACTTC,CASSSTSGEETQYF
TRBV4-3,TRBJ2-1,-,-,TGCGCCAGCAGCCAAGAGGGTCCAGGCGGGAATGAGCAGTTCTTC,CASSQEGPGGNEQFF
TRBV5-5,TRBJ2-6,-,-,TGTGCCAGCAGCTTCGGTGCCGCGGACTCTGGGGCCAACGTCCTGACTTTC,CASSFGAADSGANVLTF
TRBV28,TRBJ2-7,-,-,TGTGCCAGCAGAGGGGGGGCCCCCGACGAGCAGTACTTC,CASRGGAPDEQYF
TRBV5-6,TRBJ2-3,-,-,TGTGCCAGCAGCTTGTTGCTCATGGGTTCGAGGGTGGATACGCAGTATTTT,CASSLLLMGSRVDTQYF
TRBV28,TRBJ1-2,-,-,TGTGCCAGCAGTTTTGAGTTCTATGGCTACACCTTC,CASSFEFYGYTF
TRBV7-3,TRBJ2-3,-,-,TGTGCCAGCAGCTTAATTTCGGGGAGTCTGTATTTT,CASSLISGSLYF
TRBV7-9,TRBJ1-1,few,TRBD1,TGTGCCAGCAGCTACGGACAGGGGGAAGCTTTCTTT,CASSYGQGEAFF
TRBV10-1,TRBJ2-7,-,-,TGCGCCAGCAGTGAGCCCAATTCAGCCTACGAGCAGTACTTC,CASSEPNSAYEQYF
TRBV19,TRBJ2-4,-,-,TGTGCCAGTAGTATTTCTTGGGGGCCAGGAGCCAAAAACATTCAGTACTTC,CASSISWGPGAKNIQYF
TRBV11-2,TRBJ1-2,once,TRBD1,TGTGCCAGCAGCCGCGGGACAGGGCCGTTGGATGGCTACACCTTC,CASSRGTGPLDGYTF
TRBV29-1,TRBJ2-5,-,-,TGCAGCGTCGATACTATAGGGGGTCTATACGGGACCCAGTACTTC,CSVDTIGGLYGTQYF
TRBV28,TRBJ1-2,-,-,TGTGCCAGCTCGGTAGCTAACTATGGCTACACCTTC,CASSVANYGYTF
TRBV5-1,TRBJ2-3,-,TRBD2,TGCGCCAGCAGCCGCGGCCTAGCGGGACCGGATACGCAGTATTTT,CASSRGLAGPDTQYF
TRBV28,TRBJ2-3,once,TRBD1,TGTGCCAGCAGTGTGACAGGGGAGGTATCAGATACGCAGTATTTT,CASSVTGEVSDTQYF
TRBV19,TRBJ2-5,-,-,TGTGCCAGTAGTATAGCGGGAGAGACCCAGTACTTC,CASSIAGETQYF
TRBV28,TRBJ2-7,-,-,TGTGCCAGCAGTCGACCAGGCCCCTACGAGCAGTACTTC,CASSRPGPYEQYF
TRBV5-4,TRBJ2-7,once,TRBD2,TGTGCCAGCAGCTTGGCTAGCGGGAGGGGTTCCTACGAGCAGTACTTC,CASSLASGRGSYEQYF
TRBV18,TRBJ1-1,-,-,TGTGCCAGCTCAGGGGGCGTTAACACTGAAGCTTTCTTT,CASSGGVNTEAFF
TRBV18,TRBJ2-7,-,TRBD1,TGTGCCAGCTCGAACAGACAGGGGAGCTACGAGCAGTACTTC,CASSNRQGSYEQYF
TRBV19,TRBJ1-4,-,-,TGTGCCAGTAGTATGGGAGGGGCTGGTGAAAAACTGTTTTTT,CASSMGGAGEKLFF
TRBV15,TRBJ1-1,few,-,TGTGCCACCAGCAGACTTCTCAACACTGAAGCTTTCTTT,CATSRLLNTEAFF
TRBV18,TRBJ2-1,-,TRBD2,TGTGCCAGCTCTCCCGGCGGACTAGTCTACAATGAGCAGTTCTTC,CASSPGGLVYNEQFF
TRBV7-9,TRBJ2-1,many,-,TGTGCCAGCGGAGAAGGTGGATTTGAGCAGTTCTTC,CASGEGGFEQFF
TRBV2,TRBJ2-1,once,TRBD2,TGTGCCAGCAGTCCCCGGACTAGCAGGAACAATGAGCAGTTCTTC,CASSPRTSRNNEQFF
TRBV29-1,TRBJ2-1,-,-,TGCAGCGTTGAAAGTCTAGTCATTGGGCAGTTCTTC,CSVESLVIGQFF
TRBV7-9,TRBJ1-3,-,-,TGTGCCAGCAGCTTATCAGTTCCTGGAAACACCATATATTTT,CASSLSVPGNTIYF
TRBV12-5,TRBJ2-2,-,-,TGTGCTAGTGGCCTGGCCCTGACCGGGGAGCTGTTTTTT,CASGLALTGELFF
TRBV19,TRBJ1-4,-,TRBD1,TGTGCCACTTCCGGGACAGGGGTTGAAAAACTGTTTTTT,CATSGTGVEKLFF
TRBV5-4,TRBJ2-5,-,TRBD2,TGTGCCAGCAGCGCTCGGACTAGCGGGGTAGAGACCCAGTACTTC,CASSARTSGVETQYF
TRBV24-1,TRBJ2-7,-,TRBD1,TGTGCCACCAGTGGAGGGACAGGGAACCACTACGAGCAGTACTTC,CATSGGTGNHYEQYF
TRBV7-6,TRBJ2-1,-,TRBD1,TGTGCCAGCAGCCCTCATGACAGGGGATCCTACAATGAGCAGTTCTTC,CASSPHDRGSYNEQFF
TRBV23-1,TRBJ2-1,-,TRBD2,TGCGCCAGCAGTCAACTTTGCGTGGGAGGGACCTACAATGAGCAGTTCTTC,CASSQLCVGGTYNEQFF
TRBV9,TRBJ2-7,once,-,TGTGCCAGCAGCCCCCAAGTACAGGGCCACGAGCAGTACTTC,CASSPQVQGHEQYF
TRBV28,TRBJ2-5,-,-,TGTGCCAGCGGTGGCGGGTACCAAGAGACCCAGTACTTC,CASGGGYQETQYF
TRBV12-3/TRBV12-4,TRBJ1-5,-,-,TGTGCCAGCAGTTTTTCCCCCATTCAGCCCCAGCATTTT,CASSFSPIQPQHF
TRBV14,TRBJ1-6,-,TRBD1,TGTGCCAGCAGCCAGCCCGGACAGGGGGCCTCACCCCTCCACTTT,CASSQPGQGASPLHF
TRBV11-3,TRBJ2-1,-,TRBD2,TGTGCCAGCAGCTTAGAAAGCGGGAACTCCTACAATGAGCAGTTCTTC,CASSLESGNSYNEQFF
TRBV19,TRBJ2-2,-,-,TGTGCCAGTCACGGTCCGAACACCGGGGAGCTGTTTTTT,CASHGPNTGELFF
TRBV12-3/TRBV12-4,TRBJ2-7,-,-,TGTGCCAGCAGTTTAGGCAGGGTTCGGGAGCAGTACTTC,CASSLGRVREQYF